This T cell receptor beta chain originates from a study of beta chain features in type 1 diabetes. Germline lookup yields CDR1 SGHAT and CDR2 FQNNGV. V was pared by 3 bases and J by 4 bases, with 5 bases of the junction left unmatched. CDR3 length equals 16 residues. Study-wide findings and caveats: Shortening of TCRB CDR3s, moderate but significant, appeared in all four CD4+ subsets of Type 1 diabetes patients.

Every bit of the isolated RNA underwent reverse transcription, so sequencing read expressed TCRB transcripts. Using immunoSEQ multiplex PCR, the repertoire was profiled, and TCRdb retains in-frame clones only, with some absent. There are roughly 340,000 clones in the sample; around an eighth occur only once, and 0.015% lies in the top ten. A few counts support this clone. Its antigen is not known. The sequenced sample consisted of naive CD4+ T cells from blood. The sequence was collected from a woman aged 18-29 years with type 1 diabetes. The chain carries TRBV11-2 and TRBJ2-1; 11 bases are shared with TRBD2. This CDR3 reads CASSFSGTSGYNEQFF. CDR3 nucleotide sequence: TGTGCCAGCAGCTTCTCCGGGACTAGCGGTTACAATGAGCAGTTCTTC.